The T cell receptor beta chain under discussion was sequenced for a study of glioma-infiltrating T cells after dendritic cell vaccination. Method: immunoSEQ multiplex PCR; TCRdb's copy keeps in-frame clones and lacks some. The sample shows 45,000 to 50,000 clones, about 85% of them seen only once. Germline CDR1 WSHSY, CDR2 SAAADI. V gave up 0 bases and J gave up 7 bases; unmatched junction bases: 3. This CDR3 contains 14 residues. The rearrangement uses TRBV10-2 and TRBJ2-1; TRBD1 matches 7 bases. The sample was blood, taken before dendritic cell vaccination. The sequence derives from a human donor with glioblastoma. The CDR3 sequence: CASSESTGVNEQFF. In DNA, the CDR3 is TGCGCCAGCAGTGAGTCAACAGGGGTTAATGAGCAGTTCTTC.